This note documents a single TCR beta chain sequence. The antigen is undetermined. Profiling relied on immunoSEQ multiplex PCR, and the TCRdb table lists in-frame clones only, not all of them. This sample carries about 84,000 clones, around 80% of them seen once, and the ten largest clones take more than 9%. This sample was taken from a study of PD-L1 blockade in urothelial cancer. At the level of the study: Male sex and bladder-origin urothelial cancer characterized about 85% of the 29 patients. Analyses used blood from 3 weeks (second dose) and 6 weeks after treatment start.

Study-level findings and limits: Below-median blood TCR clonality before treatment forecast better survival.

With V trimmed by 8 bases and J by 4 bases, 3 bases remained unmatched. Germline V gene data show CDR1 as SGHTA and CDR2 as FQGNSA. CDR3 length: 12 amino acids. The chain has TRBV7-2 and TRBJ2-5, with 8 bases matching TRBD1. The sample consisted of PBMCs, taken around atezolizumab (anti-PD-L1) treatment. The TCR comes from an older man with urothelial cancer. The CDR3 loop reads CASGGTGETQYF. DNA for the CDR3: TGTGCCAGCGGTGGGACAGGAGAGACCCAGTACTTC.